This entry describes one TCR beta chain. Its target is not known. These data are taken from a study of T cells in Graves' hyperthyroidism and ophthalmopathy. What was amplified from RNA transcripts were TCR beta CDR3 regions. The primer set for the first-round RT-PCR of the TCR CDR3 was HTBI. Via MiXCR, TCRdb re-called the multiplex PCR reads, giving one row per CDR3 protein. The sample yields hundreds of thousands of distinct CDR3 sequences, roughly 45% seen once. Study conclusions and caveats: Most thyroid-expanded clonotypes above 0.001 were also found in blood.

The sequencing input was peripheral blood or thyroid tissue (not recorded which). This TCR came from an adult man with Graves' disease, either hyperthyroidism or ophthalmopathy (not recorded which).

The CDR3 loop is CSVEDRVGTQYF. The CDR3 coding sequence is TGCAGCGTTGAGGACAGGGTCGGGACCCAGTACTTC. The chain combines TRBV29-1 with TRBJ2-5; TRBD1 matches at 8 bases. Trimming at V came to 3 bases and at J to 7 bases, leaving 4 bases not matched to a gene. The V gene's germline CDR1 is SQVTM and CDR2 ANQGSEA. This CDR3 is 12 amino acids long.